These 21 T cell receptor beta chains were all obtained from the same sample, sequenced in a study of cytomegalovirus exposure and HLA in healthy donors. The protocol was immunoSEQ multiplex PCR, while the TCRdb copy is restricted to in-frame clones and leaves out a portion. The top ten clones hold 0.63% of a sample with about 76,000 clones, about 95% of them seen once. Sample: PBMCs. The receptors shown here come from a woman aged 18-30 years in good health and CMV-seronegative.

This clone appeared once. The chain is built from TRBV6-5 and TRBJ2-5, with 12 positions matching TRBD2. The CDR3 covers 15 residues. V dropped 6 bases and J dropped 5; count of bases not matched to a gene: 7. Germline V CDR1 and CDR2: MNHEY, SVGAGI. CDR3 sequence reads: CASRSSGGAGETQYF. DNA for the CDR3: TGTGCCAGCAGGTCTAGCGGGGGGGCCGGGGAGACCCAGTACTTC.

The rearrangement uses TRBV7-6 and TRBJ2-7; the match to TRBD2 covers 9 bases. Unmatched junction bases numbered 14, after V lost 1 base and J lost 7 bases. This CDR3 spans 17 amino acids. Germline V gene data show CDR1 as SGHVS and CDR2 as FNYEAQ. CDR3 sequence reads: CASSLGPLSGTSREQYF. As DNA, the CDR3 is TGTGCCAGCAGCTTAGGACCCCTTTCCGGGACTAGCAGGGAGCAGTACTTC.

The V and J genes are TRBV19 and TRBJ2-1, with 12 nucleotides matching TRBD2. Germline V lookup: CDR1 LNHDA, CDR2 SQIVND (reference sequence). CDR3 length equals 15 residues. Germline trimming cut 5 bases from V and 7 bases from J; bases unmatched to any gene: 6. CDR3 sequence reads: CASSPLAGGFNEQFF. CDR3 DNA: TGTGCCAGTAGTCCACTAGCGGGGGGTTTTAATGAGCAGTTCTTC.

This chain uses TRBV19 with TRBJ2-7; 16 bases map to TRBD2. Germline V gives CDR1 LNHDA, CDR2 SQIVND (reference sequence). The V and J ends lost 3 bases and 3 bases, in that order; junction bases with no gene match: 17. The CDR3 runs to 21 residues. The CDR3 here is CASSIRSIFGTSGGAVYEQYF. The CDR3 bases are TGTGCCAGTAGTATTAGGTCGATTTTCGGGACTAGCGGGGGGGCCGTCTACGAGCAGTACTTC.

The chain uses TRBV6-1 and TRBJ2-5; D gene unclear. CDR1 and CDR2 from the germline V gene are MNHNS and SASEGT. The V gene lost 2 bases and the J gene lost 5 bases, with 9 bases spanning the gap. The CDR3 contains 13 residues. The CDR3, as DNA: TGTGCCAGCAGTGAACCTGGCACGGAGACCCAGTACTTC. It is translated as CASSEPGTETQYF.

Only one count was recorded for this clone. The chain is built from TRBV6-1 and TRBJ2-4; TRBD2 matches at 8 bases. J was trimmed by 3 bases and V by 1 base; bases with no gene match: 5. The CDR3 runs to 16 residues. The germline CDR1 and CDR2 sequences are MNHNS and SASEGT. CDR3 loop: CASSEGLAGFKNIQYF. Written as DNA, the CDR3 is TGTGCCAGCAGTGAAGGGTTAGCGGGGTTCAAAAACATTCAGTACTTC.

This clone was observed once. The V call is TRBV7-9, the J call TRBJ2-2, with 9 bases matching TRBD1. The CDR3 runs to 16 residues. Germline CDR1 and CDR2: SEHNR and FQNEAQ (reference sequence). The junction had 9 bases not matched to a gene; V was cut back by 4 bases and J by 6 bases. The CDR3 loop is CASSYHRGQGSGELFF. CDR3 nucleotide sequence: TGTGCCAGCAGCTACCACAGGGGGCAAGGGTCCGGGGAGCTGTTTTTT.

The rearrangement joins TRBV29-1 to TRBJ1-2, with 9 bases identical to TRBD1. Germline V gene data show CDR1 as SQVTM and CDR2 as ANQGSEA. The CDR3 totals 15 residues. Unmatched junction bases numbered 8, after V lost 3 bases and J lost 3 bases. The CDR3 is CSVDPWTGVHYGYTF. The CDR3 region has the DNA TGCAGCGTTGACCCTTGGACAGGGGTGCACTATGGCTACACCTTC.

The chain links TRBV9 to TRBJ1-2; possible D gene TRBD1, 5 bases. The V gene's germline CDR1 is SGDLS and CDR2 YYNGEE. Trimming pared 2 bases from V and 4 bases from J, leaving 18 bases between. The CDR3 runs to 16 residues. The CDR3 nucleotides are TGTGCCAGCAGCGTCGACAGTAACAGTTTGCCCTATGGCTACACCTTC. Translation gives CASSVDSNSLPYGYTF.

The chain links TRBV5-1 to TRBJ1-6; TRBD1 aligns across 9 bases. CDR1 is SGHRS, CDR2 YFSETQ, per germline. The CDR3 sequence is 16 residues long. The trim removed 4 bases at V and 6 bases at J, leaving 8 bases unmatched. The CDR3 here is CASSRTRDRVNSPLHF. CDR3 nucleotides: TGCGCCAGCAGCAGAACCCGGGACAGGGTTAATTCACCCCTCCACTTT.

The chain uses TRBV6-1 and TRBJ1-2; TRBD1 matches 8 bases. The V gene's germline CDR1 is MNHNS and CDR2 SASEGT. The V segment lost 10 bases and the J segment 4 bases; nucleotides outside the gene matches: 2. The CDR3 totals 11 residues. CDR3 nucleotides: TGTGCCACTACAGGGGGCTATGGCTACACCTTC. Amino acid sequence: CATTGGYGYTF.

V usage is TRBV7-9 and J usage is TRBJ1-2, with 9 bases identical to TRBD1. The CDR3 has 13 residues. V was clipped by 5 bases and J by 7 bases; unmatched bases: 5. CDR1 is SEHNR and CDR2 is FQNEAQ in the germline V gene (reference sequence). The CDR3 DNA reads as TGTGCCAGCAGCAACTCACAGGGGGCTGGCTACACCTTC. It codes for CASSNSQGAGYTF.

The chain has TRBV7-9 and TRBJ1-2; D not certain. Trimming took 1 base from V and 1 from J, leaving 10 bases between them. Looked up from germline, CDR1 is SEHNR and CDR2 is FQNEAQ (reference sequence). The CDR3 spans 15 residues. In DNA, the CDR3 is TGTGCCAGCAGCTTAGGTGCCGGGTATAACTATGGCTACACCTTC. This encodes CASSLGAGYNYGYTF.

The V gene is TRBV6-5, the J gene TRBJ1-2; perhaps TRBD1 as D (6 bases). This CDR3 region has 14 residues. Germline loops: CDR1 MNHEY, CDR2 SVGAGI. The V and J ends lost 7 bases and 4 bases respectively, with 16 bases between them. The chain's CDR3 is CASTRGQTSYGYTF. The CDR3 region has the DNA TGTGCCAGCACCAGGGGCCAGACCAGCTATGGCTACACCTTC.

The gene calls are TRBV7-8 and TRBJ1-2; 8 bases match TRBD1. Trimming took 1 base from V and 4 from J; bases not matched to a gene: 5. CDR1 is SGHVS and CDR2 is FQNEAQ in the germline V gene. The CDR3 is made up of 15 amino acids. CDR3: CASSLERTGLYGYTF. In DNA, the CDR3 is TGTGCCAGCAGCTTAGAGCGGACAGGGCTCTATGGCTACACCTTC.

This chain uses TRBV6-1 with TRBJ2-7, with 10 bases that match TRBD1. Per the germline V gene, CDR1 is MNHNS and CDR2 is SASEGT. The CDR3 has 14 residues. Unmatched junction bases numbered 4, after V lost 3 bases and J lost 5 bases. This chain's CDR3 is CASSEGQGSDEQYF. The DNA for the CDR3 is TGTGCCAGCAGTGAGGGACAGGGGAGCGACGAGCAGTACTTC.

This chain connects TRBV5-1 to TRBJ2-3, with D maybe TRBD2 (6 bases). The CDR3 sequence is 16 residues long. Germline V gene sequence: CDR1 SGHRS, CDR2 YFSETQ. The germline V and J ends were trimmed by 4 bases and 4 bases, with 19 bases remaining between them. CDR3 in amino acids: CASSPAGSGGADTQYF. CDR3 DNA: TGCGCCAGCAGCCCAGCGGGCTCCGGTGGAGCAGATACGCAGTATTTT.

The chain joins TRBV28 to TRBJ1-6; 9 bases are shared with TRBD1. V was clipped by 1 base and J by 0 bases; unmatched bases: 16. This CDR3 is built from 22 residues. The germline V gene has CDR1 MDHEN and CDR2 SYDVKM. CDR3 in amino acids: CASSLFIITMTGGSSYNSPLHF. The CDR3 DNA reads TGTGCCAGCAGTTTATTCATAATAACCATGACAGGGGGTAGCTCCTATAATTCACCCCTCCACTTT.

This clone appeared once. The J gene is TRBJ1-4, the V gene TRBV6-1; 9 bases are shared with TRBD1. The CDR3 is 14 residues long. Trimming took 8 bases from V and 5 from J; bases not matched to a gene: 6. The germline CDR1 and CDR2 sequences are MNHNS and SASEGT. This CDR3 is CASAPDRGNEKLFF. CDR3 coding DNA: TGTGCCAGCGCACCGGACAGGGGAAATGAAAAACTGTTTTTT.

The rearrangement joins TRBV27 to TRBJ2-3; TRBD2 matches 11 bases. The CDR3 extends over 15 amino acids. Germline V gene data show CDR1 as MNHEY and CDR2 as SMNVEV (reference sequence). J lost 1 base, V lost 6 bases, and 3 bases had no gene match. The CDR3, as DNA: TGTGCCAGCAGACTACTAGCGGGAGGCACAGATACGCAGTATTTT. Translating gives CASRLLAGGTDTQYF.

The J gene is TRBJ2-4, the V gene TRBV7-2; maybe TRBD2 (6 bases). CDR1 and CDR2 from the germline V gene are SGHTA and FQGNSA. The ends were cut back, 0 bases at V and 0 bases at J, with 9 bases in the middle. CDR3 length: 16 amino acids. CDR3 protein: CASSLAGGLAKNIQYF. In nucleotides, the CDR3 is TGTGCCAGCAGCTTAGCGGGGGGACTAGCCAAAAACATTCAGTACTTC.